A selection of T cell receptor beta chains follows, all from one sample in a study of blood T cell repertoires in COVID-19. Data came from immunoSEQ multiplex PCR; TCRdb stores just in-frame clones and leaves some out. Among more than 200,000 clones listed, about 90% were seen once. The sample consisted of peripheral blood. All receptors come from a woman in her sixties with acute or convalescent COVID-19. Each CDR3 is given with its conserved first and last residue. D genes are given only for firm matches. For some rows the clone size is stated as once, few or many, or as a class when expanded; others skip it.

>14|TRBJ2-7|-|TRBD2|TRBV20-1
TGCAGTGCTAGTGGGCTAGCGGGCGTTTACGAGCAGTACTTC
CSASGLAGVYEQYF
>14|TRBJ1-2|-|-|TRBV7-9
TGTGCCAGCAGCTTAGGGTTATCGGGGGATGGCTACACCTTC
CASSLGLSGDGYTF
>15|TRBJ1-5|-|-|TRBV7-8
TGTGCCAGCAGCTTAGCAACAGGGAGCAATCAGCCCCAGCATTTT
CASSLATGSNQPQHF
>15|TRBJ1-5|-|TRBD1|TRBV19
TGTGCCAGTAGAGGGACAGGGGGCCTCAATCAGCCCCAGCATTTT
CASRGTGGLNQPQHF
>15|TRBJ2-3|few|-|TRBV3-1/TRBV3-2
TGTGCCAGCAGCCAAGATTCCTGGCCCTCGGGTACGCAGTATTTT
CASSQDSWPSGTQYF
>13|TRBJ2-7|-|TRBD1|TRBV7-3
TGTGCCAGCAGCAGCGGACAGGGCCGGGAGCAGTACTTC
CASSSGQGREQYF
>15|TRBJ1-5|-|-|TRBV9
TGTGCCAGCAGCCCTAACCGGGACAACTTGGGGCCCCAGCATTTT
CASSPNRDNLGPQHF
>16|TRBJ2-1|-|TRBD2|TRBV24-1
TGTGCCACCAGTGCCAGCGGGAGTTTCTTTCGCAATGAGCAGTTCTTC
CATSASGSFFRNEQFF
>17|TRBJ2-3|-|TRBD2|TRBV5-5
TGTGCCAGCAGCTTGGCTCGTCTAGCGGCTAGCACAGATACGCAGTATTTT
CASSLARLAASTDTQYF
>15|TRBJ1-6|medium-sized|-|TRBV15
TGTGCCACCAGCAGAGTTAATCTTGCGAATTCACCCCTCCACTTT
CATSRVNLANSPLHF
>20|TRBJ2-1|-|TRBD2|TRBV27
TGTGCCAGCAGTTTCCTCTACTTCTCTCAGCGGGGCGGATCCTACAATGAGCAGTTCTTC
CASSFLYFSQRGGSYNEQFF
>15|TRBJ2-2|-|TRBD2|TRBV7-7
TGTGCTAGCAGCAAGGCGGGGGGGAACACCGGGGAGCTGTTTTTT
CASSKAGGNTGELFF
>15|TRBJ1-2|-|-|TRBV5-5
TGTGCCAGCAGCTTGACGAGGCAGACTAACTATGGCTACACCTTC
CASSLTRQTNYGYTF
>14|TRBJ1-4|-|TRBD1|TRBV6-5
TGTGCCAGCCTTGACAGGGGACGTAATGAAAAACTGTTTTTT
CASLDRGRNEKLFF
>15|TRBJ1-1|-|TRBD1|TRBV25-1
TGTGCCAGCAGTGAACCCCCAGGGGGCCCCACTGAAGCTTTCTTT
CASSEPPGGPTEAFF
>11|TRBJ2-5|-|-|TRBV30
TGTGCCTGGGCAGACCAAGAGACCCAGTACTTC
CAWADQETQYF
>14|TRBJ2-3|-|-|TRBV7-6
TGTGCCAGCAGCTTAAGACAGAGCACAGATACGCAGTATTTT
CASSLRQSTDTQYF
>12|TRBJ1-2|-|TRBD1|TRBV29-1
TGCAGCGGGGGGGGACAGGGCTATGGCTACACCTTC
CSGGGQGYGYTF
>13|TRBJ2-1|-|TRBD2|TRBV30
TGTGCCTGGAGTAGCGGGGAGCGGAATGAGCAGTTCTTC
CAWSSGERNEQFF
>15|TRBJ2-1|-|TRBD1|TRBV6-2/TRBV6-3
TGTGCCAGCAGCCCTCGGACAGGGCGTTACAATGAGCAGTTCTTC
CASSPRTGRYNEQFF
>17|TRBJ2-5|-|TRBD2|TRBV15
TGTGCCACCAGCAGAGATCAGGTAGCGGGGTACCAAGAGACCCAGTACTTC
CATSRDQVAGYQETQYF
>14|TRBJ2-7|many|-|TRBV15
TGTGCCACCAGCACCCGAAAGACAATTCGGGAGCAGTACTTC
CATSTRKTIREQYF
>17|TRBJ1-1|-|TRBD1|TRBV27
TGTGCCAGCAGTTTGGCCGGGACAGGGTCACTGAACACTGAAGCTTTCTTT
CASSLAGTGSLNTEAFF
>19|TRBJ1-2|-|TRBD1|TRBV30
TGTGCCTGGAGTAAACTAACGCCCATAACAGGGGAGATCGGTTATGGCTACACCTTC
CAWSKLTPITGEIGYGYTF
>15|TRBJ2-7|-|TRBD2|TRBV7-2
TGTGCCAGCAGCTTCTTGACTAGCGGGAGGATAAACCTTTACTTC
CASSFLTSGRINLYF
>17|TRBJ2-5|-|TRBD2|TRBV7-9
TGTGCCAGCAGCTTAGCGGAGGCTAGCGGGGGGCAAGAGACCCAGTACTTC
CASSLAEASGGQETQYF
>15|TRBJ1-1|once|-|TRBV11-2
TGTGCCAGCAGCTTAGTCCTGAACGCGTACACTGAAGCTTTCTTT
CASSLVLNAYTEAFF
>15|TRBJ2-7|-|TRBD2|TRBV6-5
TGTGCCAGCAGTTCCTCGGGACTAGCGGGAGTTGAGCAGTACTTC
CASSSSGLAGVEQYF
>12|TRBJ1-1|-|-|TRBV5-4
TGTGCCAGCAGCCCCAGGGGTGTGCGGGCTTTCTTT
CASSPRGVRAFF
>15|TRBJ2-3|-|TRBD2|TRBV18
TGTGCCAGCTCACCTCGGACTAGCGGCACAGATACGCAGTATTTT
CASSPRTSGTDTQYF
>11|TRBJ2-2|-|-|TRBV2
TGTGCCAGCAGACTGTACGGGGAGCTGTTTTTT
CASRLYGELFF
>14|TRBJ1-2|-|-|TRBV5-6
TGTGCCAGCAGCTTGCTCGGGGGACCGTATGGCTACACCTTC
CASSLLGGPYGYTF
>15|TRBJ1-2|-|-|TRBV5-1
TGCGCCAGCAGCCAAGGCGTACAGGGATTGGGTGGCTACACCTTC
CASSQGVQGLGGYTF
>16|TRBJ2-1|once|-|TRBV9
TGTGCCAGCAGCGTTGGTAGCTGGCCCCCACTAAATGAGCAGTTCTTC
CASSVGSWPPLNEQFF
>15|TRBJ1-2|-|TRBD1|TRBV19
TGTGCCAGTAGTAATCGACAGGGTCTAACGTCCGGCTACACCTTC
CASSNRQGLTSGYTF
>17|TRBJ2-1|-|TRBD1|TRBV7-9
TGTGCCAAATCCTCAGGGACAGCCCAGAGGTCCTACAATGAGCAGTTCTTC
CAKSSGTAQRSYNEQFF
>12|TRBJ1-5|-|-|TRBV27
TGTGCCAGCAGCTTCCAGGGTCAGCCCCAGCATTTT
CASSFQGQPQHF
>15|TRBJ1-3|-|TRBD1|TRBV4-3
TGCGCCAGCAGCCGCGACAGGGGCTCTGGAAACACCATATATTTT
CASSRDRGSGNTIYF
>13|TRBJ1-1|few|TRBD1|TRBV11-2
TGTGCCAGCAGCTTGCACGGACAGGGTGAAGCTTTCTTT
CASSLHGQGEAFF
>17|TRBJ1-1|-|TRBD1|TRBV18
TGTGCCAGCTCCCGCGGGACAGGGGCGAACAAGAACACTGAAGCTTTCTTT
CASSRGTGANKNTEAFF
>14|TRBJ1-2|-|-|TRBV7-9
TGTGCCAGCGGGGAGAGGGAGAGAGACTATGGCTACACCTTC
CASGERERDYGYTF
>13|TRBJ2-3|-|-|TRBV18
TGTGCCAGCTCAATAACCGGGACAGATACGCAGTATTTT
CASSITGTDTQYF
>13|TRBJ2-5|once|TRBD1|TRBV27
TGTGCCAGCAGTACAGACAGGGGACAGACCCAGTACTTC
CASSTDRGQTQYF
>17|TRBJ1-2|-|TRBD1|TRBV20-1
TGCAGTGCTAGTACCGGGGGACAGGGGGCGTTCCCCTATGGCTACACCTTC
CSASTGGQGAFPYGYTF
>18|TRBJ2-6|-|TRBD2|TRBV7-2
TGTGCCAGCAGCCCCCAGGGACTAGGGGTGGGAGGGGCCAACGTCCTGACTTTC
CASSPQGLGVGGANVLTF
>16|TRBJ2-5|-|TRBD1|TRBV25-1
TGTGCCAGCAGTGAATTCCGGGACAGGGGGCCAGAGACCCAGTACTTC
CASSEFRDRGPETQYF
>14|TRBJ2-2|-|-|TRBV7-9
TGTGCCAGCAGCCCCGACTTAGTCGCCGGGGAGCTGTTTTTT
CASSPDLVAGELFF
>12|TRBJ1-1|few|-|TRBV7-9
TGTGCCAGCAGCTTACTGGGGAGTGAAGCTTTCTTT
CASSLLGSEAFF
>14|TRBJ1-2|-|-|TRBV5-4
TGTGCCAGCAGCTTTGGGCCCACTAACTATGGCTACACCTTC
CASSFGPTNYGYTF
>13|TRBJ1-6|-|TRBD1|TRBV3-1/TRBV3-2
TGTGCCAGCAGCCGACAGGGGGGTTCACCCCTCCACTTT
CASSRQGGSPLHF
>13|TRBJ2-7|-|-|TRBV5-6
TGTGCCAGCAGCTTATACGGGGGCTACGAGCAGTACTTC
CASSLYGGYEQYF
>13|TRBJ2-7|-|-|TRBV12-3/TRBV12-4
TGTGCCAGCAGTTTAATACGGGGCTACGAGCAGTACTTC
CASSLIRGYEQYF
>13|TRBJ1-5|-|-|TRBV19
TGTGCCAGTAATTTCCAGGGCCATCAGCCCCAGCATTTT
CASNFQGHQPQHF
>13|TRBJ1-1|-|-|TRBV19
TGTGCCAGTAGCACAGGGTGGACCACTGAAGCTTTCTTT
CASSTGWTTEAFF